These 21 T cell receptor beta chains were all obtained from the same sample, sequenced in a study of blood T cell repertoires in COVID-19. Method: immunoSEQ multiplex PCR; TCRdb's copy keeps in-frame clones and lacks some. Of approximately 440,000 clones listed, about 85% are singletons. Sequencing was carried out using PBMCs or T cells enriched from blood (not recorded which). These receptors all come from a woman in her late teens or twenties who had recovered from COVID-19.

In this sample, this clone turned up a few times. This chain links TRBV30 with TRBJ1-2; 7 bases agree with TRBD1. The V segment lost 8 bases and the J segment 2 bases; nucleotides outside the gene matches: 8. Germline CDR1 and CDR2: GTSNPN and SVGIG (reference sequence). The CDR3 is 13 amino acids. The CDR3 nucleotides are TGTGCCGGAACCGCACAGGGGAACTATGGCTACACCTTC. Residues: CAGTAQGNYGYTF.

J is TRBJ1-4 and V is TRBV29-1; 7 bases fit TRBD1. J gave up 2 bases and V 6 bases, and 0 bases lay outside the gene matches. The V gene's germline CDR1 is SQVTM and CDR2 ANQGSEA. CDR3 length: 12 residues. In DNA form, the CDR3 reads TGCAGCGTGACAGGGACTAATGAAAAACTGTTTTTT. Its translation is CSVTGTNEKLFF. The variable domain in full, with the rest retrieved from reference TRBV29-1 and TRBJ1-4, is SAVISQKPSRDICQRGTSLTIQCQVDSQVTMMFWYRQQPGQSLTLIATANQGSEATYESGFVIDKFPISRPNLTFSTLTVSNMSPEDSSIYLCSVTGTNEKLFFGSGTQLSVL.

For this clone: Additional DNA sequences in this sample encode the identical CDR3. The rearrangement joins TRBV19 to TRBJ1-2; 7 bases are shared with TRBD1. Looked up from germline, CDR1 is LNHDA and CDR2 is SQIVND (reference sequence). V shed 5 bases and J 2 bases; nucleotides not matched to a gene: 5. CDR3 length: 14 residues. The CDR3: CASSLQGSNYGYTF. The CDR3 region has the DNA TGTGCCAGTAGTCTACAGGGGTCCAACTATGGCTACACCTTC.

The chain couples TRBV11-2 to TRBJ2-2; D gene unclear. The CDR3 length is 13 residues. Trimming removed 1 base at V and 5 bases at J, with 5 bases between. Germline CDR1 reads SGHAT; CDR2 reads FQNNGV. The CDR3 DNA reads TGTGCCAGCAGCTTAGTAGTGACCGGGGAGCTGTTTTTT. This gives the protein CASSLVVTGELFF.

The V gene is TRBV5-1, the J gene TRBJ2-2; 9 nucleotides agree with TRBD1. With V trimmed by 3 bases and J by 4 bases, 4 bases remained unmatched. Germline values: CDR1 SGHRS, CDR2 YFSETQ. The CDR3 is 15 amino acids. This CDR3 is CASSWDRAVTGELFF. As DNA, the CDR3 is TGCGCCAGCAGCTGGGACAGGGCGGTCACCGGGGAGCTGTTTTTT.

This clone was counted once. The V call is TRBV2, the J call TRBJ2-3, with D perhaps TRBD2 (6 bases). Germline loops: CDR1 SNHLY, CDR2 FYNNEI. The ends were cut back, 6 bases at V and 2 bases at J, with 12 bases in the middle. The CDR3 length is 14 residues. The CDR3: CASSRDSYTDTQYF. The CDR3 DNA reads TGTGCCAGCAGCCGGGACTCCTACACAGATACGCAGTATTTT.

V is TRBV28 and J is TRBJ2-7, with 7 bases aligning to TRBD1. From germline, CDR1 is MDHEN and CDR2 SYDVKM. The CDR3 covers 15 residues. V was pared by 5 bases and J by 1 base, with 8 bases of the junction left unmatched. The CDR3 is CASSPRGQESYEQYF. The CDR3 coding sequence is TGTGCCAGCAGTCCCCGTGGACAGGAATCCTACGAGCAGTACTTC. The complete variable domain, with remaining parts taken from reference TRBV28 and TRBJ2-7, reads DVKVTQSSRYLVKRTGEKVFLECVQDMDHENMFWYRQDPGLGLRLIYFSYDVKMKEKGDIPEGYSVSREKKERFSLILESASTNQTSMYLCASSPRGQESYEQYFGPGTRLTVT.

This chain connects TRBV6-5 to TRBJ1-3, with TRBD1 matching 7 bases. The CDR3 runs 13 residues. The V gene's germline CDR1 is MNHEY and CDR2 SVGAGI. The V segment lost 5 bases and the J segment 4 bases; nucleotides outside the gene matches: 2. The chain's CDR3 is CASSPGQGNTIYF. The CDR3 nucleotides read TGTGCCAGCAGTCCGGGACAGGGAAACACCATATATTTT.

The J gene is TRBJ1-6, the V gene TRBV3-1 (or the pseudogene TRBV3-2); maybe TRBD1 (5 bases). The germline V and J ends were trimmed by 2 bases and 7 bases, with 6 bases remaining between them. Germline V gene data show CDR1 as LGHDT and CDR2 as YNNKEL (reference sequence). This CDR3 is 13 amino acids long. The CDR3 sequence: CASSQQGNSPLHF. The CDR3 DNA reads as TGTGCCAGCAGCCAACAGGGAAATTCACCCCTCCACTTT.

The V gene is TRBV15, the J gene TRBJ1-5; D is undetermined. The V end was cut by 0 bases, the J end by 9 bases, with 15 bases between. This CDR3 region has 15 residues. Germline CDR1 LNHNV, CDR2 YYDKDF (reference sequence). The CDR3 is CATSRDFSGSRPQHF. CDR3 coding DNA: TGTGCCACCAGCAGAGATTTTTCGGGGAGTCGGCCCCAGCATTTT.

The chain couples TRBV11-2 to TRBJ2-1; TRBD1 matches 11 bases. CDR3 length: 18 residues. V was clipped by 2 bases and J by 4 bases; unmatched bases: 10. Germline V lookup: CDR1 SGHAT, CDR2 FQNNGV. The CDR3 protein is CASSLRTGGEGWYNEQFF. As DNA, the CDR3 is TGTGCCAGCAGCTTAAGGACAGGGGGCGAGGGATGGTACAATGAGCAGTTCTTC.

Notes on this clone: The sample carries other DNA sequences with the same CDR3. This sequence joins TRBV5-1 and TRBJ1-2; 7 nucleotides line up with TRBD1. J was trimmed by 3 bases and V by 0 bases; bases with no gene match: 2. CDR1 and CDR2 (germline): SGHRS, YFSETQ. CDR3 length: 14 residues. The CDR3 nucleotides read TGCGCCAGCAGCTTGGTAACAGGGGACTATGGCTACACCTTC. Its protein product is CASSLVTGDYGYTF.

The chain links TRBV7-9 to TRBJ1-4, with 9 bases fitting TRBD1. Trimming at V came to 9 bases and at J to 4 bases, leaving 6 bases not matched to a gene. Germline V lookup: CDR1 SEHNR, CDR2 FQNEAQ (reference sequence). CDR3 size: 14 residues. The CDR3 loop is CASSGDRVNEKLFF. CDR3 DNA sequence: TGTGCCAGTTCCGGGGACAGGGTTAATGAAAAACTGTTTTTT.

This chain joins TRBV2 and TRBJ2-4; D remains unclear. Germline V gene data show CDR1 as SNHLY and CDR2 as FYNNEI. CDR3 size: 18 residues. V was clipped by 3 bases and J by 0 bases, with 18 bases between them. The CDR3 here is CASSDCGTAFLAKNIQYF. CDR3 nucleotides: TGTGCCAGCAGTGACTGTGGAACAGCATTCCTAGCCAAAAACATTCAGTACTTC.

The V call is TRBV9, the J call TRBJ2-2, with 10 bases lining up with TRBD2. Losses at the gene ends were 4 bases for V and 1 base for J; bases not matched to a gene: 1. Germline V gene sequence: CDR1 SGDLS, CDR2 YYNGEE. The CDR3 runs to 15 residues. Written as DNA, the CDR3 is TGTGCCAGCAGCTGGACTAGCGGGAACACCGGGGAGCTGTTTTTT. Its protein product is CASSWTSGNTGELFF.

The chain uses TRBV27 and TRBJ1-5; D not certain. Germline values: CDR1 MNHEY, CDR2 SMNVEV (reference sequence). CDR3 size: 13 residues. The V end was cut by 3 bases, the J end by 6 bases, with 9 bases between. In DNA form, the CDR3 reads TGTGCCAGCAGTTTGGTCCGGGGTCAGCCCCAGCATTTT. It is translated as CASSLVRGQPQHF.

This clone was seen a single time. The chain combines TRBV4-1 with TRBJ2-3; the D gene is possibly TRBD2 (6 bases). In germline, CDR1 is MGHRA, CDR2 YSYEKL. Trimming stripped 2 bases from V and 2 bases from J, with 11 bases between. This CDR3 is built from 15 residues. The CDR3, as DNA: TGCGCCAGCAGCCAATCCGGGACTCTCACAGATACGCAGTATTTT. Its protein product is CASSQSGTLTDTQYF.

This chain uses TRBV6-5 with TRBJ2-7; 8 positions match TRBD2. CDR1 MNHEY and CDR2 SVGAGI come from the germline V gene. The CDR3 sequence is 16 residues long. Trimming cost V 2 bases and J 0 bases; bases outside gene matches: 6. CDR3 DNA sequence: TGTGCCAGCAGTTACGTGAGCGGGGGACTCTCCTACGAGCAGTACTTC. Protein product: CASSYVSGGLSYEQYF.

V gene TRBV30 combines with J gene TRBJ2-5; D gene unclear. Germline V gene sequence: CDR1 GTSNPN, CDR2 SVGIG (reference sequence). The CDR3 sequence is 13 residues long. Trimming shortened V by 1 base and J by 2 bases, and 8 bases separated the two germline ends. The CDR3, as DNA: TGTGCCTGGAGTGAACAGATACAAGAGACCCAGTACTTC. Translated, it gives CAWSEQIQETQYF.

To note about this clone: The sample carries other DNA sequences with the same CDR3. The gene calls are TRBV5-1 and TRBJ2-5; D is unresolved. The CDR3 is 13 residues long. V was trimmed by 0 bases and J by 1 base, leaving 4 bases between them. CDR1 and CDR2 (germline): SGHRS, YFSETQ. CDR3 in DNA: TGCGCCAGCAGCTTGGACATCCAAGAGACCCAGTACTTC. It specifies CASSLDIQETQYF.

The V call is TRBV6-8, the J call TRBJ1-6; D might be TRBD1 (6 bases). The germline V gene encodes CDR1 MNHGY and CDR2 SAAAGT. The CDR3 contains 14 residues. The ends were cut back, 7 bases at V and 7 bases at J, with 14 bases in the middle. Here the CDR3 DNA reads TGTGCCAGCATCCCCTGGGGGCAGAATTCACCCCTCCACTTT. This codes for CASIPWGQNSPLHF.